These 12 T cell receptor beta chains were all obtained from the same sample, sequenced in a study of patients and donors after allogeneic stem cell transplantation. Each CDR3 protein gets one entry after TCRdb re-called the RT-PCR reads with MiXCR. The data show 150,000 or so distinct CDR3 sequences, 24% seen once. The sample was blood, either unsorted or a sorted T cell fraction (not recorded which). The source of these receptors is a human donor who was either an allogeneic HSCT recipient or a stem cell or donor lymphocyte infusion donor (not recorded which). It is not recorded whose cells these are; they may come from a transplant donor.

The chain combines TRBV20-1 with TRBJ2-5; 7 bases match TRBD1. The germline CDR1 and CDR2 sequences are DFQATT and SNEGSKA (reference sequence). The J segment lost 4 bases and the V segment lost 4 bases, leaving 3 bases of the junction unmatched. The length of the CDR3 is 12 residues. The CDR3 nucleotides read TGCAGTGCTAACAGGGGTATAGAGACCCAGTACTTC. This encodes CSANRGIETQYF.

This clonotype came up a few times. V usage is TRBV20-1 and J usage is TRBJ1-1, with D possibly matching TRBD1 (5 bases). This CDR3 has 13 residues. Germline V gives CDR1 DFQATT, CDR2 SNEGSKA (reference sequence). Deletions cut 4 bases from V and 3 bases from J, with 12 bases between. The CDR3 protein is CSAKGDLYTEAFF. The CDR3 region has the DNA TGCAGTGCTAAAGGGGATTTGTACACTGAAGCTTTCTTT.

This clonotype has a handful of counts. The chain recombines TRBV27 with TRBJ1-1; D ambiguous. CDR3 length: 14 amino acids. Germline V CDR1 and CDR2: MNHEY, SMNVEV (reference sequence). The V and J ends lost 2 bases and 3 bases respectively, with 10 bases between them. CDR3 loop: CASSLERPHTEAFF. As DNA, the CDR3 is TGTGCCAGCAGTTTAGAACGACCTCACACTGAAGCTTTCTTT.

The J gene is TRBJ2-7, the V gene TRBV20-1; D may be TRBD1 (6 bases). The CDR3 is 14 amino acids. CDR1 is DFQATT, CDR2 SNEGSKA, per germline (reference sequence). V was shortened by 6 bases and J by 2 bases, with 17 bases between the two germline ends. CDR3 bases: TGCAGTGCAAATCGACAGGCCCGGCCCTACGAGCAGTACTTC. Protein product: CSANRQARPYEQYF.

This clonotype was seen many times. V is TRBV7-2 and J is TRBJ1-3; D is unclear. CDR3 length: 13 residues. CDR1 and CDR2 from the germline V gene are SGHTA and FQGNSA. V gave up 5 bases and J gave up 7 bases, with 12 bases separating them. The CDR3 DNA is TGTGCCAGCAGCAGTTCCCCCGGGAACACCATATATTTT. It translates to CASSSSPGNTIYF.

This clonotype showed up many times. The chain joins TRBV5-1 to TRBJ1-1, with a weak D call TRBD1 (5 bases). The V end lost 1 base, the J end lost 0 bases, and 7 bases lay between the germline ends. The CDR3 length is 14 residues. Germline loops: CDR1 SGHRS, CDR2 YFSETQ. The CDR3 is CASSLRDVNTEAFF. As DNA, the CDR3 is TGCGCCAGCAGCTTGCGGGACGTGAACACTGAAGCTTTCTTT.

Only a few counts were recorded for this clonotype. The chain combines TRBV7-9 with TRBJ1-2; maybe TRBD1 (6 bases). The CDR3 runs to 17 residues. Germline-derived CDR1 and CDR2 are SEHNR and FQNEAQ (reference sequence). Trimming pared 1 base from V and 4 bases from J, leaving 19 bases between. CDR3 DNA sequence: TGTGCCAGCAGCTTAGGCCAGGGGATACGGTCTGGCTATGGCTACACCTTC. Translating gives CASSLGQGIRSGYGYTF.

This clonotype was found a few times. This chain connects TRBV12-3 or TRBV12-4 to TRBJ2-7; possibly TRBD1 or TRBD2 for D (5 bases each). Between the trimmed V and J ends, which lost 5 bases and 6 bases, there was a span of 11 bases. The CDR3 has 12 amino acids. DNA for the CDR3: TGTGCCAGCAGTCGGGACCGGGGCGAGCAGTACTTC. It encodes CASSRDRGEQYF.

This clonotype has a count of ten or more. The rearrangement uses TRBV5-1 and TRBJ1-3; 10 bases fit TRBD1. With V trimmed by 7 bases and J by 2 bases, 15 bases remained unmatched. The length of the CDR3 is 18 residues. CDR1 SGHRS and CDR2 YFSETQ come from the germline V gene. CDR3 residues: CASRLRPGTGVPGNTIYF. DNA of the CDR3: TGCGCCAGCCGACTTCGACCCGGGACAGGGGTCCCTGGAAACACCATATATTTT.

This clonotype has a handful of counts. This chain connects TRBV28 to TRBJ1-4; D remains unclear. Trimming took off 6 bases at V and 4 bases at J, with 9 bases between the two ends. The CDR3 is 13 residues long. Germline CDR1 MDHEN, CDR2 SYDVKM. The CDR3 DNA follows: TGTGCCAGCAGATTGGGGAATAATGAAAAACTGTTTTTT. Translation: CASRLGNNEKLFF.

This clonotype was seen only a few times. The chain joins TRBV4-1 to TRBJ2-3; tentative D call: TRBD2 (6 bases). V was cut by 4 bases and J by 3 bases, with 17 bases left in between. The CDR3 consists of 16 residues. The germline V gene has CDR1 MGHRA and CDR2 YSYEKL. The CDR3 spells CASSPVMGGGTDTQYF. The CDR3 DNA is TGCGCCAGCAGCCCCGTGATGGGGGGTGGGACAGATACGCAGTATTTT.

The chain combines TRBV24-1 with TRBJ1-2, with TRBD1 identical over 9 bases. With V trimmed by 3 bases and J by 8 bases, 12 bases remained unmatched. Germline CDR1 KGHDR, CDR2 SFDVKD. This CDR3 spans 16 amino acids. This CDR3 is CATSDTRTGESIGYTF. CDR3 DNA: TGTGCCACCAGTGATACCCGGACAGGGGAAAGCATAGGCTACACCTTC.